The rows below give T cell receptor beta chains drawn from one sample of a study of identical twins. TCRdb itself ran the 5' RACE reads through MiXCR, one entry per CDR3 protein. The sample has 400,000 to 500,000 distinct CDR3 sequences; less than 20% are singletons. Sequencing input: naive T cells sorted from blood. These TCRs come from a man aged 45 to 65 in good health. CDR3s include the opening cysteine and the closing phenylalanine or tryptophan. D genes are given only for firm matches. Some rows mark clone size as missing; the rest say once, few, many or name a class of expanded clone.

>few|TRBJ1-2|TRBV7-9|TRBD1|15
TGTGCCAGCAGCCCCGGGGACAGTAACTTCTATGGCTACACCTTC
CASSPGDSNFYGYTF
>NA|TRBJ2-5|TRBV6-2/TRBV6-3|NA|14
TGTGCCAGCAGTAGCGTCCCAGGGGACAAGACCCAGTACTTC
CASSSVPGDKTQYF
>NA|TRBJ2-7|TRBV20-1|NA|13
TGCAGTGCTAGAGCAGTAGGCGGCTACGAGCAGTACTTC
CSARAVGGYEQYF
>many|TRBJ2-7|TRBV7-2|TRBD1|13
TGTGCCAGCAGCCCATCACAGGGGTACGAGCAGTACTTC
CASSPSQGYEQYF
>NA|TRBJ1-2|TRBV6-5|NA|16
TGTGCCAGCAGTTACTCTGGAACCACCACTAACTATGGCTACACCTTC
CASSYSGTTTNYGYTF
>few|TRBJ2-1|TRBV12-3/TRBV12-4|NA|13
TGTGCCAGCAGTTTTAGCACAAACAATGAGCAGTTCTTC
CASSFSTNNEQFF
>few|TRBJ2-7|TRBV6-5|TRBD1|14
TGTGCCAGCAGTTACCGGGACAGAGCCTACGAGCAGTACTTC
CASSYRDRAYEQYF
>many|TRBJ2-7|TRBV11-1|NA|15
TGTGCCAGCAGCTTATCGACCGGACAGTCCTACGAGCAGTACTTC
CASSLSTGQSYEQYF
>NA|TRBJ1-6|TRBV20-1|TRBD1|16
TGCAGTGCTAGAGATCTGACAGGGGGTTATAATTCACCCCTCCACTTT
CSARDLTGGYNSPLHF
>few|TRBJ2-4|TRBV20-1|TRBD2|14
TGCAGTGCTAACGAACCGGGACTACCAAACATTCAGTACTTC
CSANEPGLPNIQYF
>NA|TRBJ2-2|TRBV4-3|TRBD2|17
TGCGCCAGCAGCCTGCACGGCGGGCTAGCGGACACCGGGGAGCTGTTTTTT
CASSLHGGLADTGELFF
>many|TRBJ2-5|TRBV5-1|NA|15
TGCGCCAGCAGCTTGGGCTCCTCTGGGATTGAGACCCAGTACTTC
CASSLGSSGIETQYF
>many|TRBJ2-7|TRBV6-1|TRBD1|14
TGTGCCAGCACCGAAGGGACAGGGGACTACGAGCAGTACTTC
CASTEGTGDYEQYF
>many|TRBJ1-1|TRBV29-1|TRBD1|12
TGCAGCGGTGGGACAGGGACCACTGAAGCTTTCTTT
CSGGTGTTEAFF
>NA|TRBJ2-5|TRBV7-2|TRBD1|14
TGTGCCAGCAGCTATGACAGGGAGCAAGAGACCCAGTACTTC
CASSYDREQETQYF
>many|TRBJ1-6|TRBV9|NA|14
TGTGCCAGCAGTGAAGGACTCTATAATTCACCCCTCCACTTT
CASSEGLYNSPLHF
>many|TRBJ2-5|TRBV19|NA|14
TGTGCCAGTAGTATCGTGGGCCGGGGTGAGACCCAGTACTTC
CASSIVGRGETQYF
>NA|TRBJ2-7|TRBV3-1|TRBD1|14
TGTGCCAGCAGTACATACACAGGGGGCTACGAGCAGTACTTC
CASSTYTGGYEQYF
>many|TRBJ2-1|TRBV11-2|NA|12
TGTGCCAGCAGCCCTGAGGACATCGAGCAGTTCTTC
CASSPEDIEQFF
>NA|TRBJ2-5|TRBV24-1|TRBD1|15
TGTGCCACCAGTCCCAACAGGGGGCCGGGAGAGACCCAGTACTTC
CATSPNRGPGETQYF
>NA|TRBJ2-3|TRBV15|TRBD2|16
TGTGCCACCAGCAGACGAGCGGGGGCGGCCACAGATACGCAGTATTTT
CATSRRAGAATDTQYF
>NA|TRBJ1-6|TRBV5-1|NA|13
TGCGCCAGCAGCTTGCGAGAGGATTCACCCCTCCACTTT
CASSLREDSPLHF
>few|TRBJ1-5|TRBV7-8|NA|13
TGTGCCAGCAGCTTAAGCAGGGGACAGCCCCAGCATTTT
CASSLSRGQPQHF
>few|TRBJ2-1|TRBV2|TRBD1|13
TGTGCCAGCAGTGAGGGACAGGGAAGTGAGCAGTTCTTC
CASSEGQGSEQFF
>NA|TRBJ2-5|TRBV6-2/TRBV6-3|NA|14
TGTGCCAGCAGCCATTCCGGTTCATCGGAGACCCAGTACTTC
CASSHSGSSETQYF
>many|TRBJ1-4|TRBV29-1|NA|12
TGCAGCGCCGCTGTCCGAAATGAAAAACTGTTTTTT
CSAAVRNEKLFF
>few|TRBJ1-2|TRBV18|TRBD1|14
TGTGCCAGCTCACCGCGGACAGGGGACTATGGCTACACCTTC
CASSPRTGDYGYTF
>NA|TRBJ2-1|TRBV11-2|NA|13
TGTGCCAGCAGCCTACACTTCGACAATGAGCAGTTCTTC
CASSLHFDNEQFF
>NA|TRBJ2-3|TRBV6-5|NA|15
TGTGCCAGCAGTTACGAGGGAACTAGCACAGATACGCAGTATTTT
CASSYEGTSTDTQYF